This T cell receptor beta chain was profiled in a study of shared T cell receptors in the human thymus. The V segment lost 6 bases and the J segment 3 bases; nucleotides outside the gene matches: 11. CDR3 length: 16 amino acids. Germline CDR1 reads SNHLY; CDR2 reads FYNNEI. Only in-frame clones appear in the TCRdb table, and some are missing; sequencing was by immunoSEQ multiplex PCR. The sample contains over 450,000 clones, around 78% of which appear only once. These records were also assigned to another study, of human thymus T cells. That investigation notes: The authors found apparently biased V and J gene usage in thymic and blood repertoires. Overlap was high between thymic repertoires from unrelated individuals, as reported in related research.

The chain couples TRBV2 to TRBJ2-7, with 10 bases that match TRBD1. The sequenced sample was thymocytes. The receptor was isolated from a boy younger than two with a congenital heart defect. Here the CDR3 reads CASRGQGSGPHYEQYF. CDR3 sequence (DNA): TGTGCCAGCAGGGGACAGGGGTCGGGACCTCACTACGAGCAGTACTTC.